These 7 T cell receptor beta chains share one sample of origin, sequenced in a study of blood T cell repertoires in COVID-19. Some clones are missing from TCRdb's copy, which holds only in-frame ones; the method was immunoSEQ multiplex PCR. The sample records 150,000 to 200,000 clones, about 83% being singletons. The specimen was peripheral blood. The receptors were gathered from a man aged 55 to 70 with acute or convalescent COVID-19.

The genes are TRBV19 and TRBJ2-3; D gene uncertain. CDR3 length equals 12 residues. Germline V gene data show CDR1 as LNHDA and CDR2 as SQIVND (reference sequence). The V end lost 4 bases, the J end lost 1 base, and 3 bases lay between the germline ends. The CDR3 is CASSTGTDTQYF. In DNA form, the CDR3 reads TGTGCCAGTAGTACGGGCACAGATACGCAGTATTTT.

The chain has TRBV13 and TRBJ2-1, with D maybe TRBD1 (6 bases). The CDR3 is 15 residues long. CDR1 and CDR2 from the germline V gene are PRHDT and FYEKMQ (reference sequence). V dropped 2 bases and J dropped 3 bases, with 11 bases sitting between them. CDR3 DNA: TGTGCCAGCAGCTTATCACAGGGAGTCTACAATGAGCAGTTCTTC. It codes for CASSLSQGVYNEQFF.

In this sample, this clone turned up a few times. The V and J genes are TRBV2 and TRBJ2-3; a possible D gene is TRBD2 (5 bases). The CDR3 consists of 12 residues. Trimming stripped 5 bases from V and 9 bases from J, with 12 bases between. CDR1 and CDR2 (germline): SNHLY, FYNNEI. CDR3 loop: CASSYAGETQYF. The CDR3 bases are TGTGCCAGCAGTTATGCGGGTGAAACGCAGTATTTT.

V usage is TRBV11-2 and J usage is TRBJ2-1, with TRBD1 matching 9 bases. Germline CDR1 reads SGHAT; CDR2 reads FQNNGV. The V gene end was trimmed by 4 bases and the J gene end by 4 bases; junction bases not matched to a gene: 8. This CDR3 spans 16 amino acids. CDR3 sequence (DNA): TGTGCCAGCAGCTCCCCCACAGGGGGCCCGTACAATGAGCAGTTCTTC. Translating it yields CASSSPTGGPYNEQFF.

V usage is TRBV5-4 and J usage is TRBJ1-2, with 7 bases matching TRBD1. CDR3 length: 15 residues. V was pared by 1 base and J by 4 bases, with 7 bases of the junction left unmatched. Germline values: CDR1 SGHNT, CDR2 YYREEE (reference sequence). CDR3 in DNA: TGTGCCAGCAGCTTGAAGACAGGGTTTGCCTATGGCTACACCTTC. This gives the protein CASSLKTGFAYGYTF.

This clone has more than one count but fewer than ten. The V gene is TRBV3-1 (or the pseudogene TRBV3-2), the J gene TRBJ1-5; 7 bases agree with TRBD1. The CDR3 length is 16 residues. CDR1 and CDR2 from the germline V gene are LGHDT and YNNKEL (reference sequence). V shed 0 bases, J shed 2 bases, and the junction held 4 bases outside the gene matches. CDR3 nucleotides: TGTGCCAGCAGCCAAGATCCACAGGGGCGCAATCAGCCCCAGCATTTT. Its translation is CASSQDPQGRNQPQHF.

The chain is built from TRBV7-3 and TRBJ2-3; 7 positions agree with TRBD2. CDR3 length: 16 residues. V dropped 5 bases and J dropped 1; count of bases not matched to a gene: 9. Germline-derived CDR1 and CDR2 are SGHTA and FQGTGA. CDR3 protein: CASSVVRAGGTDTQYF. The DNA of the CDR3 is TGTGCCAGCAGCGTCGTGAGGGCGGGGGGCACAGATACGCAGTATTTT.